This T cell receptor beta chain is from a study of metastatic and nonmetastatic thyroid tumors. Study at large: Repertoires were compared across blood and tumor or nodule tissue from malignant and benign thyroid patients.

Authors' methods: Clinicopathological groups differed in CDR3, with these differences serving to build a distant-metastasis classifier for papillary thyroid cancer. TCRdb re-clonotyped the PCR reads through MiXCR. TCRdb's processing, not the authors' own work, is the source of the V and J calls. The repertoire has approximately 37,000 clones, about 15% of them found once; the top ten carry approximately 3.8%. The entire patient cohort was treatment-naive prior to thyroid surgery. The CDR3 runs 15 residues. Germline V CDR1 and CDR2: SEHNR, FQNEAQ (reference sequence). V shed 4 bases, J shed 0 bases, and the junction held 5 bases outside the gene matches. Study findings and constraints: Across blood and tumor, TCR beta diversity in malignant thyroid tumors was reportedly significantly higher than in benign nodules.

This clone has ten or more counts. The antigen is undetermined. The source material was blood. The receptor's source is a female donor with papillary thyroid cancer or a benign thyroid nodule (not recorded which). Some clones in this sample may be carry-over from other donors' samples. This rearrangement joins TRBV7-9 to TRBJ2-7; 8 bases line up with TRBD1. CDR3 amino acids: CASSSTGGLSYEQYF. CDR3 nucleotides: TGTGCCAGCAGCTCCACAGGGGGTCTCTCCTACGAGCAGTACTTC.